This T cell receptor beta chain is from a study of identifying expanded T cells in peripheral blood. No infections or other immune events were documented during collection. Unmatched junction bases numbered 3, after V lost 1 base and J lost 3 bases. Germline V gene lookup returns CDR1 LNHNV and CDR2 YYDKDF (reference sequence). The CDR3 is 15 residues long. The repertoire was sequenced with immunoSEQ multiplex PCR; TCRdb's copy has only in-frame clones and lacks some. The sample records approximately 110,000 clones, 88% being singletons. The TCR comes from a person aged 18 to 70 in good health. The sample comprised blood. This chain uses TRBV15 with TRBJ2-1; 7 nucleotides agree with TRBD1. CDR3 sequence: CATSRVGTDYNEQFF. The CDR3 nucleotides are TGTGCCACCAGCAGAGTCGGGACAGACTACAATGAGCAGTTCTTC.